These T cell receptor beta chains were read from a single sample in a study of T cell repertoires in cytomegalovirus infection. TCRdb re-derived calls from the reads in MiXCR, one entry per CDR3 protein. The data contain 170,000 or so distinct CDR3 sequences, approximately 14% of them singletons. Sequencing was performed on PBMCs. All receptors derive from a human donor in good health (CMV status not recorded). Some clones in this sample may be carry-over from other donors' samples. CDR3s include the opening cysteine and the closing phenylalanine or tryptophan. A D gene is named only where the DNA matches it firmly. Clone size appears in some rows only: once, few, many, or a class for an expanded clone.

cdr3_nt: TGCGCCAGCAGCTTGGCCATAGGTTTCAATGAGCAGTTCTTC
cdr3_aa: CASSLAIGFNEQFF
j_call: TRBJ2-1
clone_size: few
v_call: TRBV5-1
d_call: -

cdr3_nt: TGTGCCAGCAGTGTAAGGGAGAACACTGAAGCTTTCTTT
cdr3_aa: CASSVRENTEAFF
j_call: TRBJ1-1
clone_size: -
v_call: TRBV6-4
d_call: -

cdr3_nt: TGCAGGGCTCCAGGAAACACAGATACGCAGTATTTT
cdr3_aa: CRAPGNTDTQYF
j_call: TRBJ2-3
clone_size: many
v_call: TRBV20-1
d_call: -

cdr3_nt: TGTGCCAGCAGCTGGGAGGCTCGGTCCCAGCATTTT
cdr3_aa: CASSWEARSQHF
j_call: TRBJ1-5
clone_size: few
v_call: TRBV5-8
d_call: -

cdr3_nt: TGCAGCGCGGGACCCAGCAGCTACGAGCAGTACTTC
cdr3_aa: CSAGPSSYEQYF
j_call: TRBJ2-7
clone_size: few
v_call: TRBV29-1
d_call: -

cdr3_nt: TGCGCCAGCAGGGACTCCGCAACCCTGAGGTACAATGAGCAGTTCTTC
cdr3_aa: CASRDSATLRYNEQFF
j_call: TRBJ2-1
clone_size: -
v_call: TRBV5-1
d_call: -

cdr3_nt: TGTGCCAGCAGAGAACGTAGAGAGACCCAGTACTTC
cdr3_aa: CASRERRETQYF
j_call: TRBJ2-5
clone_size: -
v_call: TRBV28
d_call: -

cdr3_nt: TGTGCCAGCAGTGAGTCTTTTAGCAGAACTGAAGCTTTCTTT
cdr3_aa: CASSESFSRTEAFF
j_call: TRBJ1-1
clone_size: -
v_call: TRBV25-1
d_call: -

cdr3_nt: TGTGCCAGCAGTTTAGCAGGTTCCTCTGGAAACACCATATATTTT
cdr3_aa: CASSLAGSSGNTIYF
j_call: TRBJ1-3
clone_size: many
v_call: TRBV12-3/TRBV12-4
d_call: -

cdr3_nt: TGTGCCAGCAGTGAATCGACGCTCGAAGCCGGGGAGCTGTTTTTT
cdr3_aa: CASSESTLEAGELFF
j_call: TRBJ2-2
clone_size: -
v_call: TRBV25-1
d_call: -

cdr3_nt: TGTGCCAGCAGCTCGGGGACAGGGGCCTCACAGGGCTACACCTTC
cdr3_aa: CASSSGTGASQGYTF
j_call: TRBJ1-2
clone_size: many
v_call: TRBV7-3
d_call: TRBD1

cdr3_nt: TGTGCCAGCAGTGCCCTAAGGGTTGGGGCCTTGAACACTGAAGCTTTCTTT
cdr3_aa: CASSALRVGALNTEAFF
j_call: TRBJ1-1
clone_size: -
v_call: TRBV6-2/TRBV6-3
d_call: -

cdr3_nt: TGCAGCGTGCACTCCAGGAGCGGTAATGAGCAGTTCTTC
cdr3_aa: CSVHSRSGNEQFF
j_call: TRBJ2-1
clone_size: few
v_call: TRBV29-1
d_call: -

cdr3_nt: TGTGCCAGCAGCTATAGCGGGTTCACAGATACGCAGTATTTT
cdr3_aa: CASSYSGFTDTQYF
j_call: TRBJ2-3
clone_size: many
v_call: TRBV7-2
d_call: TRBD2